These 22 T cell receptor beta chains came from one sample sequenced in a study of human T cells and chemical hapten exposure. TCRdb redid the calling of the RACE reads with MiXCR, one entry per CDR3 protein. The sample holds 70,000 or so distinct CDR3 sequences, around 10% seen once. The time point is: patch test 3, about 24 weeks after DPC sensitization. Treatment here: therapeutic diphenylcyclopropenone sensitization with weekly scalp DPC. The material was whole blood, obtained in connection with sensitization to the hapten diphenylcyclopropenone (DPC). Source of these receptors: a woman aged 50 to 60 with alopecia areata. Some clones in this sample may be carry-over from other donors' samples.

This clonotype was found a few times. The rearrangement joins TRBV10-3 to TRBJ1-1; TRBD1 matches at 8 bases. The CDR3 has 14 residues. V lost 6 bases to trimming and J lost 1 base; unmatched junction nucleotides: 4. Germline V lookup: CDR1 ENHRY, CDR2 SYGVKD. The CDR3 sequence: CAISGTGENTEAFF. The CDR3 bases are TGTGCCATCAGCGGGACAGGCGAGAACACTGAAGCTTTCTTT.

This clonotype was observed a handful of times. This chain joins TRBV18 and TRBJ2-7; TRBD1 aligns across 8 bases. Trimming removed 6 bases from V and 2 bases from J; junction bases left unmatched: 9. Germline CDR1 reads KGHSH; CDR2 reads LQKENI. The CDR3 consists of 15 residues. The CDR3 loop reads CASSPLDRATYEQYF. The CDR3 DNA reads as TGTGCCAGCTCCCCCCTGGACAGGGCCACCTACGAGCAGTACTTC. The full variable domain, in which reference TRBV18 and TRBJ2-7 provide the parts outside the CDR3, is NAGVMQNPRHLVRRRGQEARLRCSPMKGHSHVYWYRQLPEEGLKFMVYLQKENIIDESGMPKERFSAEFPKEGPSILRIQQVVRGDSAAYFCASSPLDRATYEQYFGPGTRLTVT.

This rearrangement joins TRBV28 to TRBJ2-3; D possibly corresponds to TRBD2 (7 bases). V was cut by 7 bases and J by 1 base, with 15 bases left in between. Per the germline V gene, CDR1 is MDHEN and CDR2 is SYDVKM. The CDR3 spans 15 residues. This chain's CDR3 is CASKTGGGGTDTQYF. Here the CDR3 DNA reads TGTGCCAGCAAGACCGGCGGGGGCGGCACAGATACGCAGTATTTT.

The CDR3 reads CASSLLAEAHNEQFF. The CDR3, as DNA: TGTGCCAGCAGCCTACTGGCAGAGGCCCACAATGAGCAGTTCTTC. The chain is built from TRBV12-3 or TRBV12-4 and TRBJ2-1; D call uncertain. Trimming pared 6 bases from V and 5 bases from J, leaving 17 bases between. This CDR3 is 15 amino acids long.

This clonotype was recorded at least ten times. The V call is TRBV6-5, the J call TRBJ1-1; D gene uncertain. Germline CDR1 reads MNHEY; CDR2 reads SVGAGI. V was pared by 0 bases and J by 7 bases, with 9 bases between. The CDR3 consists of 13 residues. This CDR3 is CASSYSSGLEAFF. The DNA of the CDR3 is TGTGCCAGCAGTTACTCGAGTGGTCTTGAAGCTTTCTTT.

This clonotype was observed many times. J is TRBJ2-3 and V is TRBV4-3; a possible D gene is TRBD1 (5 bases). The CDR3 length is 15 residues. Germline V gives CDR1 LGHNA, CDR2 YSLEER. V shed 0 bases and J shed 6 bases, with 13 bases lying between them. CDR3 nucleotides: TGCGCCAGCAGCCAAGATATCCAGGGTTACGATACGCAGTATTTT. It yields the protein CASSQDIQGYDTQYF.

CDR3 in DNA: TGTGCCAGCAGTTACTCGCAGGGCAGGACAACGCACTATGGCTACACCTTC. Translation gives CASSYSQGRTTHYGYTF. The chain links TRBV6-5 to TRBJ1-2, with D perhaps matching TRBD1 (5 bases). Germline loops: CDR1 MNHEY, CDR2 SVGAGI. Trimming removed 0 bases from V and 3 bases from J, with 17 bases in between. CDR3 length: 17 amino acids.

The CDR3 DNA reads TGTGCCAGCAGTTCATGGGTTGATTCACCCCTCCACTTT. Protein sequence: CASSSWVDSPLHF. V usage is TRBV28 and J usage is TRBJ1-6; D uncertain. Germline-derived CDR1 and CDR2 are MDHEN and SYDVKM. This CDR3 has 13 residues. V lost 4 bases and J 8 bases, leaving 9 bases between the germline ends.

CDR3 sequence reads: CASSLRAADEQFF. In DNA, the CDR3 is TGTGCCAGCTCCCTTCGAGCGGCCGATGAGCAGTTCTTC. The chain recombines TRBV18 with TRBJ2-1; possible D gene TRBD2, 5 bases. This CDR3 has 13 amino acids. V lost 6 bases, J lost 8 bases, and 14 bases lay in between. Germline V CDR1 and CDR2: KGHSH, LQKENI.

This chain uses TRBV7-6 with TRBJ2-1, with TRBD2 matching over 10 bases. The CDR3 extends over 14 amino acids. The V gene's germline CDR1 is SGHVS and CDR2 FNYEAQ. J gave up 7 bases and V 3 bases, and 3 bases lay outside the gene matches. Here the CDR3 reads CASSFRSGGNEQFF. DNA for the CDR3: TGTGCCAGCAGCTTTCGTAGCGGGGGGAATGAGCAGTTCTTC.

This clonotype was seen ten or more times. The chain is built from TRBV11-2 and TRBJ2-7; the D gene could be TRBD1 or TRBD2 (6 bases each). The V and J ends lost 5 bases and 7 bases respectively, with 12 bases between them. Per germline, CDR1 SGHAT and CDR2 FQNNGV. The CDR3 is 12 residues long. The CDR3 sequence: CASSPTGREQYF. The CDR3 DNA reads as TGTGCCAGCAGCCCCACAGGGAGGGAGCAGTACTTC.

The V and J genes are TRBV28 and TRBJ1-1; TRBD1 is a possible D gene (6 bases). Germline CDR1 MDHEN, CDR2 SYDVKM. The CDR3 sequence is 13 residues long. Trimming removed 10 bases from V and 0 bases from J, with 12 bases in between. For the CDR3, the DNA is TGTGCCACCCGGGGGCGGATGAACACTGAAGCTTTCTTT. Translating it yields CATRGRMNTEAFF.

The CDR3 DNA reads TGTGCCAGCAGCCAAACCCCTGACTATGGCTACACCTTC. Translated, it gives CASSQTPDYGYTF. The V and J genes are TRBV7-9 and TRBJ1-2, with D uncertain. The V and J ends lost 5 bases and 3 bases respectively, with 10 bases between them. This CDR3 contains 13 residues. The germline V gene has CDR1 SEHNR and CDR2 FQNEAQ (reference sequence).

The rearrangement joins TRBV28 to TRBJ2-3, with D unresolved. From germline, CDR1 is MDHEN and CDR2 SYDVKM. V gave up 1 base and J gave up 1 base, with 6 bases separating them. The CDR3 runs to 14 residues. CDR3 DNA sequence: TGTGCCAGCAGTTTATCTACCGGCACAGATACGCAGTATTTT. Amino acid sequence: CASSLSTGTDTQYF.

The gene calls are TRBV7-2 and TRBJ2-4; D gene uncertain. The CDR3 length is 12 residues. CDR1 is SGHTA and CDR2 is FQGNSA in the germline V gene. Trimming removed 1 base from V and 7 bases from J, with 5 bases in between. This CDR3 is CASSLEVNIQYF. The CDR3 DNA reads TGTGCCAGCAGCTTAGAGGTTAACATTCAGTACTTC. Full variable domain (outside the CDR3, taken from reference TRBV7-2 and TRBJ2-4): GAGVSQSPSNKVTEKGKDVELRCDPISGHTALYWYRQSLGQGLEFLIYFQGNSAPDKSGLPSDRFSAERTGGSVSTLTIQRTQQEDSAVYLCASSLEVNIQYFGAGTRLSVL.

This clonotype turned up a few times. The CDR3 loop is CSGTQNRGTEAFF. In DNA, the CDR3 is TGCAGCGGGACGCAAAACAGGGGCACTGAAGCTTTCTTT. The chain uses TRBV29-1 and TRBJ1-1; 7 bases line up with TRBD1. CDR1 and CDR2 (germline): SQVTM, ANQGSEA. V lost 7 bases to trimming and J lost 4 bases; unmatched junction nucleotides: 9. The CDR3 is made up of 13 amino acids.

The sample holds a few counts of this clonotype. The CDR3 nucleotides read TGTGCCAGCAGTTATCCCGAAGAGACCCAGTACTTC. Protein sequence: CASSYPEETQYF. V and J are TRBV6-2 or TRBV6-3 and TRBJ2-5, with D unresolved. This CDR3 contains 12 residues. Germline V gene sequence: CDR1 MNHEY, CDR2 SVGEGT. V dropped 3 bases and J dropped 3 bases, with 5 bases sitting between them.

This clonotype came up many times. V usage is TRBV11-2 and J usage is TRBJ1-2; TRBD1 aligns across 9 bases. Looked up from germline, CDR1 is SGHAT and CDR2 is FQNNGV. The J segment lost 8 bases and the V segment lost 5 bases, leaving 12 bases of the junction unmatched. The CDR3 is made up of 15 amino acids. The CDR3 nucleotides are TGTGCCAGCAGCCCTACCGGGACAGGGTTACGAGGCTACACCTTC. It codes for CASSPTGTGLRGYTF.

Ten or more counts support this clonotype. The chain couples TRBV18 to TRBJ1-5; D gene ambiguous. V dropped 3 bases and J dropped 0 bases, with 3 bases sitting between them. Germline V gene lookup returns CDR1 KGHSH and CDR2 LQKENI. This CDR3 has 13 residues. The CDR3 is CASSPYSNQPQHF. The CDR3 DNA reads TGTGCCAGCTCACCCTATAGCAATCAGCCCCAGCATTTT.

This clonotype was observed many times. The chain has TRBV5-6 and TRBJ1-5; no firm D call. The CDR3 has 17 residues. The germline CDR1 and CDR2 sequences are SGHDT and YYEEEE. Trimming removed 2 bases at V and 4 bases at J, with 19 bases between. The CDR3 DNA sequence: TGTGCCAGCAGCTTCTATTCGCGTAGGGAGGAGAATCAGCCCCAGCATTTT. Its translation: CASSFYSRREENQPQHF.

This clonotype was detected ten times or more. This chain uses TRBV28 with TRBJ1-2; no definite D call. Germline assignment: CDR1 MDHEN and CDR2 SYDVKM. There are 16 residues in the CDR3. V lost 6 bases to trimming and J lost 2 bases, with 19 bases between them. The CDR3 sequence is CASREGPGGLNYGYTF. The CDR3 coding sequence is TGTGCCAGCAGGGAAGGCCCCGGCGGCCTCAACTATGGCTACACCTTC.

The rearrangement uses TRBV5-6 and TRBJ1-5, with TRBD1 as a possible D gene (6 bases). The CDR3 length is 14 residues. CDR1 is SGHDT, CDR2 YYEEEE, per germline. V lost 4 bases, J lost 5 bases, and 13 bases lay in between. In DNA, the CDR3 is TGTGCCAGCAGCATATACAGGGTCGATCAGCCCCAGCATTTT. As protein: CASSIYRVDQPQHF. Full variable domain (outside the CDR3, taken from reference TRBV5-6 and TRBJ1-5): DAGVTQSPTHLIKTRGQQVTLRCSPKSGHDTVSWYQQALGQGPQFIFQYYEEEERQRGNFPDRFSGHQFPNYSSELNVNALLLGDSALYLCASSIYRVDQPQHFGDGTRLSIL.